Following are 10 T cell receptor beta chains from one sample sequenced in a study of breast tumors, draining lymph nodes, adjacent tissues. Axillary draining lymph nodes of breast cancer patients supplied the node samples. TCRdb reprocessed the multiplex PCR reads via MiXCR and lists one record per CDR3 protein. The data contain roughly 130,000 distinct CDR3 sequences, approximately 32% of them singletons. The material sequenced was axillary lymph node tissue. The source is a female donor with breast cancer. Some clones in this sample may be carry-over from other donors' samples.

CDR3 region: CASSPAASNYGYTF. CDR3 nucleotide sequence: TGTGCCAGCAGTCCCGCTGCTTCTAACTATGGCTACACCTTC. This chain connects TRBV6-6 to TRBJ1-2; D uncertain. CDR1 MNHNY and CDR2 SVGAGI come from the germline V gene (reference sequence). Deletions cut 5 bases from V and 0 bases from J, with 10 bases between. The CDR3 runs 14 residues.

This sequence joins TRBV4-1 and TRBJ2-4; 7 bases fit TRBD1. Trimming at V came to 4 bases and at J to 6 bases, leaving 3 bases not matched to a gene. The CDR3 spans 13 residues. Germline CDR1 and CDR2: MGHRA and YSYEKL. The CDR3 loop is CASSPAGGNIQYF. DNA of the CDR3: TGCGCCAGCAGCCCAGCAGGGGGAAACATTCAGTACTTC.

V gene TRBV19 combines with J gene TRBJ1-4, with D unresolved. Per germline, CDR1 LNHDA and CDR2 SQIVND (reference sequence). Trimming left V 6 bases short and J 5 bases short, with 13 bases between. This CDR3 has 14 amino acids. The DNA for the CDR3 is TGTGCCAGTAGCCTCAGGCGGCAGAATGAAAAACTGTTTTTT. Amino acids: CASSLRRQNEKLFF.

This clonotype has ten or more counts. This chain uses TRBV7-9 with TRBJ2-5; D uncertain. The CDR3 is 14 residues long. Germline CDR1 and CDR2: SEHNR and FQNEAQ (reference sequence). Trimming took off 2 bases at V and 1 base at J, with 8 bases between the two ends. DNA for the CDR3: TGTGCCAGCAGCTTATGGGCAGTCCAAGAGACCCAGTACTTC. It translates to CASSLWAVQETQYF.

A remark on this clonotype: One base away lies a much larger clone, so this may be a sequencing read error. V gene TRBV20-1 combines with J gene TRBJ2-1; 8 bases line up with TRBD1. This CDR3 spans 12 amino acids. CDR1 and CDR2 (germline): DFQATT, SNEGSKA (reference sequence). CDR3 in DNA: TGCTCTGGACAGGGACCCTACAATGAGCCGTTCTTC. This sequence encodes CSGQGPYNEPFF.

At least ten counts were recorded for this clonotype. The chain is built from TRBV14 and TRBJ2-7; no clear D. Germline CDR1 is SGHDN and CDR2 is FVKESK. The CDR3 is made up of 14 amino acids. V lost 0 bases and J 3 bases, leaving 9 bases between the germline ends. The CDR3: CASSQDLQSYEQYF. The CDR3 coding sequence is TGTGCCAGCAGCCAAGATTTACAGAGCTACGAGCAGTACTTC.

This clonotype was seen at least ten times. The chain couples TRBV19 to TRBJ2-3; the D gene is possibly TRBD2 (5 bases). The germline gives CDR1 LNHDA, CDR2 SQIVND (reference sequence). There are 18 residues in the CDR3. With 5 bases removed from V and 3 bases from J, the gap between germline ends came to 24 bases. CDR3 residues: CASSPTKKRDWETDTQYF. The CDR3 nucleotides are TGTGCCAGTAGTCCCACGAAAAAACGGGATTGGGAGACAGATACGCAGTATTTT.

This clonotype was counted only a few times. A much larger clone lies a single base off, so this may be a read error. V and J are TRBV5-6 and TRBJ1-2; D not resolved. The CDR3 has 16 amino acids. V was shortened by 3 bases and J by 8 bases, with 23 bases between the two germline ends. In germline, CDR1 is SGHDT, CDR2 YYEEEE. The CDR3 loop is CASSSPRAGVSYGYTF. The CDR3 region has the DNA TGTGCCAGCAGCTCCCCTCGGGCTGGTGTATCTTACGGCTACACCTTC. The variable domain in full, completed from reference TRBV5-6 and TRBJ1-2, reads DAGVTQSPTHLIKTRGQQVTLRCSPKSGHDTVSWYQQALGQGPQFIFQYYEEEERQRGNFPDRFSGHQFPNYSSELNVNALLLGDSALYLCASSSPRAGVSYGYTFGSGTRLTVV.

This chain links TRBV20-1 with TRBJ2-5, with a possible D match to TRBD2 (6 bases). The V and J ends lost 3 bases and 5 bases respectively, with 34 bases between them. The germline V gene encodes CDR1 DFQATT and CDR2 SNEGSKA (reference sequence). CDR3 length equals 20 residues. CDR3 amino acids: CSARRRVPNQPQVGGETQYF. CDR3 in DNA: TGCAGTGCTAGGCGTCGGGTACCCAATCAGCCCCAGGTTGGGGGGGAGACCCAGTACTTC.

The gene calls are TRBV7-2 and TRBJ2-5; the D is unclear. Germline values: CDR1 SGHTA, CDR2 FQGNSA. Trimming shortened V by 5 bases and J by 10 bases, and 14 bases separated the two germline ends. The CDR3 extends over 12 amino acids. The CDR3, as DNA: TGTGCCAGCAGCGAGATCCATCGGATCCAGTACTTC. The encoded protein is CASSEIHRIQYF.